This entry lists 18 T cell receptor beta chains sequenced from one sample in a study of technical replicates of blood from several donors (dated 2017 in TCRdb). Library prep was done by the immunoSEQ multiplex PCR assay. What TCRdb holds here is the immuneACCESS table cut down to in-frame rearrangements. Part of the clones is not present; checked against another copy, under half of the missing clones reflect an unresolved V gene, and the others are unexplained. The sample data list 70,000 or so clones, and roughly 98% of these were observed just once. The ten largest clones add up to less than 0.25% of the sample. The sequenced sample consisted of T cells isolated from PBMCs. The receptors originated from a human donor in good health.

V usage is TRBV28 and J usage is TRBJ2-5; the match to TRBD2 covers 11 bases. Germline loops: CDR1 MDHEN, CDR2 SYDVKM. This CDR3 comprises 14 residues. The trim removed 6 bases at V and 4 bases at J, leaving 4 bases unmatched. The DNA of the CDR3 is TGTGCCAGCAGCCGTAGCGGGAGGGGAGAGACCCAGTACTTC. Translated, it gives CASSRSGRGETQYF.

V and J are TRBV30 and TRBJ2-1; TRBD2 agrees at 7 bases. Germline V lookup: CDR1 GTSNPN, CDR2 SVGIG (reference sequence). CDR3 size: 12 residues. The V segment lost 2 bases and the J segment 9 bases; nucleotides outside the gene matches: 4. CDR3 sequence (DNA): TGTGCCTGGAGTATGACTAGCTCTGAGCAGTTCTTC. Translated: CAWSMTSSEQFF.

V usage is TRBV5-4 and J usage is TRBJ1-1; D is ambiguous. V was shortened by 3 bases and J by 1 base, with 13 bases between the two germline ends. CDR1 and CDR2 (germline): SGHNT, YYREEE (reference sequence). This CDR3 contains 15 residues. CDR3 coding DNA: TGTGCCAGCAGCTCGGAACGACAAACGAACACTGAAGCTTTCTTT. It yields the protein CASSSERQTNTEAFF.

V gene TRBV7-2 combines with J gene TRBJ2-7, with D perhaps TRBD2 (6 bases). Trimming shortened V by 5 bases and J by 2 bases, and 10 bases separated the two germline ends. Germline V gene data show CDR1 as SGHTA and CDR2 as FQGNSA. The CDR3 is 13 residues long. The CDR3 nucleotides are TGTGCCAGCAGCGGGGGGACCGCCTACGAGCAGTACTTC. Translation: CASSGGTAYEQYF.

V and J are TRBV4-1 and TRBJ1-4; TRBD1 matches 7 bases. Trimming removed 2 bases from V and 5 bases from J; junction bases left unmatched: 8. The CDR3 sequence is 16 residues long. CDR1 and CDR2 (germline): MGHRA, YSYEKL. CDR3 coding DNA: TGCGCCAGCAGCCAAAGGCCCGGAGGGGGCAATGAAAAACTGTTTTTT. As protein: CASSQRPGGGNEKLFF.

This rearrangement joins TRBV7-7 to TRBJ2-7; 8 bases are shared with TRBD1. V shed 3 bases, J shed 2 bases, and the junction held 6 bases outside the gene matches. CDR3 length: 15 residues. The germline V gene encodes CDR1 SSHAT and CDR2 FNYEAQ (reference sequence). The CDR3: CASSLDGTGAYEQYF. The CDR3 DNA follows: TGTGCCAGCAGCTTGGACGGGACAGGTGCCTACGAGCAGTACTTC. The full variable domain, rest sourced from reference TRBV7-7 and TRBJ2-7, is GAGVSQSPRYKVTKRGQDVTLRCDPISSHATLYWYQQALGQGPEFLTYFNYEAQPDKSGLPSDRFSAERPEGSISTLTIQRTEQRDSAMYRCASSLDGTGAYEQYFGPGTRLTVT.

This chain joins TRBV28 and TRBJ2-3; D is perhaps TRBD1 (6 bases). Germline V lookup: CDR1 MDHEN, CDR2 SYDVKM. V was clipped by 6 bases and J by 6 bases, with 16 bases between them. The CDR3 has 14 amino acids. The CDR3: CASSLQTGSDTQYF. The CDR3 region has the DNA TGTGCCAGCAGCCTTCAGACAGGATCGGATACGCAGTATTTT.

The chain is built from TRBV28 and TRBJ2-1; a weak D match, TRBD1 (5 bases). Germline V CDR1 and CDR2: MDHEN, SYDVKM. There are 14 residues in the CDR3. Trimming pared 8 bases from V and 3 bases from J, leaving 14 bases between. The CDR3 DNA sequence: TGTGCCAGCGATCAGGGTGGTAGCTACAATGAGCAGTTCTTC. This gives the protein CASDQGGSYNEQFF.

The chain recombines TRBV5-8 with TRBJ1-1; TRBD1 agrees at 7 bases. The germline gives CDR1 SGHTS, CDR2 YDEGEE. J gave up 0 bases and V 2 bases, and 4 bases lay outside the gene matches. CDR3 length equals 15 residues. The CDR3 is CASSLYTGVNTEAFF. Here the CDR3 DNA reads TGTGCCAGCAGCTTATATACAGGGGTGAACACTGAAGCTTTCTTT.

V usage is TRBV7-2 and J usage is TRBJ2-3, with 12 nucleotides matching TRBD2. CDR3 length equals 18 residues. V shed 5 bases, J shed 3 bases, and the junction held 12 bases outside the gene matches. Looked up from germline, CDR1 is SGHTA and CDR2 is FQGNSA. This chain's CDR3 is CASSARTSGTVLTDTQYF. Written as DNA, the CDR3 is TGTGCCAGCAGCGCTCGGACTAGCGGGACTGTGTTGACAGATACGCAGTATTTT.

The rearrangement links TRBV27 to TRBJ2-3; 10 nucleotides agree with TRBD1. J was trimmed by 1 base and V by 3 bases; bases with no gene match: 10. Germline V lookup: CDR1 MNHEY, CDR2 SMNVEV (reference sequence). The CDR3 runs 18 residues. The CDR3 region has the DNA TGTGCCAGCAGTTTGCGCCCCCTGACAGGGGGCGGCACAGATACGCAGTATTTT. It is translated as CASSLRPLTGGGTDTQYF.

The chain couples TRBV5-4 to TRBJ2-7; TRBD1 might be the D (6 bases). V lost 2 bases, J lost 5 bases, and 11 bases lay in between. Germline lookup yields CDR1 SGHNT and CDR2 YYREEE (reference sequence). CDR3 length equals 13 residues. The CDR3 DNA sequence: TGTGCCAGCAGCTTAAGGGGGATCAACGAGCAGTACTTC. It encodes CASSLRGINEQYF.

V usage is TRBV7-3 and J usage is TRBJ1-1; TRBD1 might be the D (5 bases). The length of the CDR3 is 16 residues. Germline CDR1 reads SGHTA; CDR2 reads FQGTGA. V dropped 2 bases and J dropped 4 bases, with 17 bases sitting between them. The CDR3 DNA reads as TGTGCCAGCAGCTTAGGTTTTAATCGGGGGACCACTGAAGCTTTCTTT. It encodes CASSLGFNRGTTEAFF.

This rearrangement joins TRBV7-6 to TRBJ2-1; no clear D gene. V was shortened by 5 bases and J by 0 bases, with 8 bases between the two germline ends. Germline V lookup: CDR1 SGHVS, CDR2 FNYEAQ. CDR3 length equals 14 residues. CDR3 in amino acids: CASSDHSSYNEQFF. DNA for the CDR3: TGTGCCAGCAGCGACCACAGCTCCTACAATGAGCAGTTCTTC. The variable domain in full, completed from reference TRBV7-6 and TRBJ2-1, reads GAGVSQSPRYKVTKRGQDVALRCDPISGHVSLYWYRQALGQGPEFLTYFNYEAQQDKSGLPNDRFSAERPEGSISTLTIQRTEQRDSAMYRCASSDHSSYNEQFFGPGTRLTVL.

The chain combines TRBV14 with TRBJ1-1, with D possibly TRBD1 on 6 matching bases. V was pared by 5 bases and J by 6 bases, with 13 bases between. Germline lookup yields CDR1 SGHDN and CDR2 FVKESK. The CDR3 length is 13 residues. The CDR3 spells CASSGQTHAEAFF. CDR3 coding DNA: TGTGCCAGCAGCGGACAGACGCACGCTGAAGCTTTCTTT.

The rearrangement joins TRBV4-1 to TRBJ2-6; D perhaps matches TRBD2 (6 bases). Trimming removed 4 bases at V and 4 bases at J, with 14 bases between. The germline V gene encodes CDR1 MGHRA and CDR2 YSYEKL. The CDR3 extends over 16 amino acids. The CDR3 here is CASSLVGGSGANVLTF. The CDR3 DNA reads TGCGCCAGCAGCCTAGTTGGGGGGAGCGGGGCCAACGTCCTGACTTTC.

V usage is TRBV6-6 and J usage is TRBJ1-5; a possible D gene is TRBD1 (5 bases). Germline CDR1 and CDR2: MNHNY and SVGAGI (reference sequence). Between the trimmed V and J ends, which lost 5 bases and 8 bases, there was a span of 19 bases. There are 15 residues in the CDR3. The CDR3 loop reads CASSATAGQGEPQHF. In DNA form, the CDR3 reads TGTGCCAGCAGTGCGACTGCCGGTCAAGGGGAGCCCCAGCATTTT.

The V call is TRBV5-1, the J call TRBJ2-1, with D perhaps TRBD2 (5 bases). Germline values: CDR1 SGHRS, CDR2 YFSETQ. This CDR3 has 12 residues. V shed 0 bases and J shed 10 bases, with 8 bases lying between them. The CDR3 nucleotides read TGCGCCAGCAGCTTGGGAGGGTTAGAGCAGTTCTTC. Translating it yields CASSLGGLEQFF.